This T cell receptor (beta chain) was captured by sequencing in a study of graft-versus-host responses after intestinal transplantation. Study-level information: Multivisceral, liver-intestinal, or isolated intestinal transplants were received by the recipients. Recipients uniformly received anti-thymocyte globulin induction, followed by tacrolimus and steroids for approximately 3 years.

The germline V and J ends were trimmed by 5 bases and 3 bases, with 19 bases remaining between them. The CDR3 consists of 16 residues. The germline gives CDR1 SEHNR, CDR2 FQNEAQ (reference sequence). Sorting was performed after the reaction on proliferating CFSE-low CD3+CD4+ and CD3+CD8+ responders. Profiling relied on immunoSEQ multiplex PCR, and the TCRdb table lists in-frame clones only, not all of them. The sample has about 11,000 clones, approximately 31% seen once. The sequence derives from a human patient who was an organ donor for intestinal transplantation. The chain has TRBV7-9 and TRBJ2-5; perhaps TRBD2 as D (7 bases). The source material was alloreactive CD4+ T cells from a mixed lymphocyte reaction culture, sampled before transplantation. Regarding subset: CFSE-low proliferating T cells sorted from roughly six-day pre-transplant mixed lymphocyte reaction (GvH or HvG direction). The CDR3 spells CASSPMGGGDEETQYF. DNA of the CDR3: TGTGCCAGCAGCCCTATGGGAGGGGGTGACGAAGAGACCCAGTACTTC.